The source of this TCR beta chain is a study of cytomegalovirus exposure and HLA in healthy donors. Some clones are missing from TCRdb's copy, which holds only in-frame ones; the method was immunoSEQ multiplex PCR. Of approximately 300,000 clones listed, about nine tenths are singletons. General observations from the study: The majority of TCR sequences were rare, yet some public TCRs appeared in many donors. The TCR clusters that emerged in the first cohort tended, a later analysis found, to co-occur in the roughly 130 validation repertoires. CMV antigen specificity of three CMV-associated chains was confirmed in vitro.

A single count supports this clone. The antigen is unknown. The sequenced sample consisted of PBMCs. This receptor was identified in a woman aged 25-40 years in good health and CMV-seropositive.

The CDR3 nucleotides are TGCGCCAGCAGCCAAGGCACACAGGGCGTCCAGGAGACCCAGTACTTC. Amino acid sequence: CASSQGTQGVQETQYF. The genes are TRBV4-3 and TRBJ2-5; perhaps TRBD1 as D (6 bases). The CDR3 is 16 residues long. V dropped 1 base and J dropped 5 bases, with 17 bases sitting between them. CDR1 LGHNA and CDR2 YSLEER come from the germline V gene.